This T cell receptor beta chain was sequenced during a study of blood T cell repertoires in COVID-19. At the level of the study: Acute and convalescent COVID-19 samples came from the United States, Italy and Spain.

The CDR3 has 16 residues. The V and J ends lost 0 bases and 3 bases respectively, with 13 bases between them. This clone was counted a few times. Only in-frame clones appear in the TCRdb table, and some are missing; sequencing was by immunoSEQ multiplex PCR. The data contain about 130,000 clones, roughly 84% of them singletons. The rearrangement links TRBV23-1 to TRBJ2-3; a weak D match, TRBD2 (6 bases). TRBV23-1 is an open reading frame whose function is uncertain. The receptor was derived from a woman of 80 years or more with acute or convalescent COVID-19. Sequencing was performed on peripheral blood. The CDR3: CASSQSREEFTDTQYF. The CDR3 nucleotides are TGCGCCAGCAGTCAATCTAGGGAGGAATTTACAGATACGCAGTATTTT.